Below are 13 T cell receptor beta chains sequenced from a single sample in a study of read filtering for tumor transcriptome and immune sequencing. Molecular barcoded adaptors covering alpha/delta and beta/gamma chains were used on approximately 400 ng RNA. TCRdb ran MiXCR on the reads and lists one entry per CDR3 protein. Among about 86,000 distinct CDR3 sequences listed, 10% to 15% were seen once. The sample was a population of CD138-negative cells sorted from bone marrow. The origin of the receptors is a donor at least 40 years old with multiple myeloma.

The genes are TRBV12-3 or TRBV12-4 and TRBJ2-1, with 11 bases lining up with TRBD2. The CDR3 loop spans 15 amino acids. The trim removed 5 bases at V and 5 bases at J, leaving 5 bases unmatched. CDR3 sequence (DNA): TGTGCCAGCAGTCCGGGGACTAGCGGACACAATGAGCAGTTCTTC. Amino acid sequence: CASSPGTSGHNEQFF.

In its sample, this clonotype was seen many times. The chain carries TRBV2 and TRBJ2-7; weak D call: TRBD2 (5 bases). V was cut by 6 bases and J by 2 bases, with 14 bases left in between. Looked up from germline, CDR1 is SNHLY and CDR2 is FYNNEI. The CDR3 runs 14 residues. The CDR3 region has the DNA TGTGCCAGCAGGGCTCGGGGTTTACCCTACGAGCAGTACTTC. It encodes CASRARGLPYEQYF.

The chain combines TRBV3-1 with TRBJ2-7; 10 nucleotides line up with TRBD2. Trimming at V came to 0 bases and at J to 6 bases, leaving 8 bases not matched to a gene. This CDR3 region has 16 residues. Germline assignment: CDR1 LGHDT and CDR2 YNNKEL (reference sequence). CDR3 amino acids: CASSQEGASGSREQYF. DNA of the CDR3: TGTGCCAGCAGCCAAGAAGGGGCTAGCGGGAGCCGCGAGCAGTACTTC.

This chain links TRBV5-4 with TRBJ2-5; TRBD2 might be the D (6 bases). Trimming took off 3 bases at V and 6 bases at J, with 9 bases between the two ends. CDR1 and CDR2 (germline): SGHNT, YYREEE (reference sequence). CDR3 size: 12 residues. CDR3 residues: CASSWDSKTQYF. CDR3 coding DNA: TGTGCCAGCAGCTGGGACTCGAAGACCCAGTACTTC.

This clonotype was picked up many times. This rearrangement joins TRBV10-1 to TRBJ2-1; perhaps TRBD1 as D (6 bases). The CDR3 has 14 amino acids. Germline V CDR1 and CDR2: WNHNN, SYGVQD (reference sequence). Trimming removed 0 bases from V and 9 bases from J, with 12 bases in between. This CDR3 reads CASSESSADSEQFF. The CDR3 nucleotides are TGCGCCAGCAGTGAGTCCTCCGCGGACAGTGAGCAGTTCTTC.

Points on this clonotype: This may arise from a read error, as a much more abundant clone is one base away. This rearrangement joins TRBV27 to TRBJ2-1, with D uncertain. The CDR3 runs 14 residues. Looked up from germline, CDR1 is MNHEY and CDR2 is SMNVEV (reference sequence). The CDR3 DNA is TGTGCCAGCAGTTTATCTGGGGTGTTGAATGAGCGGTTCTTC. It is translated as CASSLSGVLNERFF.

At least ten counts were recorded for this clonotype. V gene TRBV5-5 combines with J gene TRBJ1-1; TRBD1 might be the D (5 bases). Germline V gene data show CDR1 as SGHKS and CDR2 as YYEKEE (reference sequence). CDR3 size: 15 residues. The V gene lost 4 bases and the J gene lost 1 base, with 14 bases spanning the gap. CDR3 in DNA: TGTGCCAGCAGCGGCACCAGGGTCCCGAACACTGAAGCTTTCTTT. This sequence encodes CASSGTRVPNTEAFF.

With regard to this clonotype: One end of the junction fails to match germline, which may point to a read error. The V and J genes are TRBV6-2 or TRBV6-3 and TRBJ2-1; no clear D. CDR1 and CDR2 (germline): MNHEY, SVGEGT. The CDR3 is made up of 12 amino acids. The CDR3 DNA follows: TGTGCCAGCAGTCAAACAGCTTACCCGATGATCTTC. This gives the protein CASSQTAYPMIF.

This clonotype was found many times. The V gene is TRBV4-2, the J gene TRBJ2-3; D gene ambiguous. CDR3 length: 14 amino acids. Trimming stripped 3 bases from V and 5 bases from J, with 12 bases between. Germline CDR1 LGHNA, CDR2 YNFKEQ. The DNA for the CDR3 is TGTGCCAGCAGCCAGGAAACTACCGTAGATACGCAGTATTTT. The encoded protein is CASSQETTVDTQYF.

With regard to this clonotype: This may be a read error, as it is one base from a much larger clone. CDR3 sequence reads: CSASGGTGEATEELFF. The CDR3 DNA reads TGCAGTGCTAGTGGAGGGACAGGGGAGGCCACCGAGGAGCTGTTTTTT. The V gene is TRBV20-1, the J gene TRBJ2-2; 10 bases are shared with TRBD1. This CDR3 has 16 residues. Germline V gene sequence: CDR1 DFQATT, CDR2 SNEGSKA (reference sequence).

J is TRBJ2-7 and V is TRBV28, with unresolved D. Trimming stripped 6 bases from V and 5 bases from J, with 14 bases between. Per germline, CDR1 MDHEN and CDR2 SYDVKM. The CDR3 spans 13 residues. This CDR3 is CASSARPTDEQYF. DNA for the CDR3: TGTGCCAGCAGCGCACGTCCGACGGACGAGCAGTACTTC.

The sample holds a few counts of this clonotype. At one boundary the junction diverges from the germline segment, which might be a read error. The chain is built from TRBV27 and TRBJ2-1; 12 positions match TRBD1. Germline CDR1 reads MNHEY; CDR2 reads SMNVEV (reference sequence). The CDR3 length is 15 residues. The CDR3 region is CASSLGTGGYYEQFF. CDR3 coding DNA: TGTGCCAGCAGTCTCGGGACAGGGGGCTACTATGAGCAGTTCTTC.

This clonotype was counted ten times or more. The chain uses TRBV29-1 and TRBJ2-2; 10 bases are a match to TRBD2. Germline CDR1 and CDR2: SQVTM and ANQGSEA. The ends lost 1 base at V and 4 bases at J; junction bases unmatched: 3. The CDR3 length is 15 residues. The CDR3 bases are TGCAGCGTTGAAGGAGCGGGAGGGCCCACCGGGGAGCTGTTTTTT. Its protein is CSVEGAGGPTGELFF.